This TCR beta chain was captured in a study of cytomegalovirus exposure and HLA in healthy donors. The germline V gene has CDR1 SGHRS and CDR2 YFSETQ. With 4 bases clipped from V and 0 bases from J, the junction kept 5 bases outside the gene matches. The CDR3 contains 15 residues. It was with 60 Vbeta and 13 Jbeta primers that the PCR ran. The repertoire was sequenced with immunoSEQ multiplex PCR; TCRdb's copy has only in-frame clones and lacks some. Of 150,000 to 200,000 clones listed, nearly 80% were seen once; the top ten hold more than 0.75%. This rearrangement joins TRBV5-1 to TRBJ2-3, with TRBD1 identical over 7 bases. The sequencing input was PBMCs. The clonotype comes from a woman aged 45-65 years in good health and CMV-seropositive. This chain's CDR3 is CASSRGQTSTDTQYF. In DNA, the CDR3 is TGCGCCAGCAGCCGGGGACAGACTAGCACAGATACGCAGTATTTT.